This record concerns one T cell receptor (beta chain) sequence. Its specificity is not known. This record belongs to a study of shared clonotypes between healthy human individuals. Study observations and caveats: A few donors had 5% to 6% of their naive CD4 clonotypes in common. Estimated clonotype richness was generally higher in naive than memory subsets.

Libraries were prepared by immunoSEQ multiplex PCR; TCRdb keeps only in-frame clonotypes and omits some of them. The sample includes around 200,000 clones, around 63% of them seen just once. CD45RA+ naive and CD45RA-negative memory subsets were separated from CD4+ cells. The TCR originated in a man younger than 40 in good health. Sequenced input: memory CD4+ T cells sorted from blood. The subset denotes: CD45RA-negative fraction.

CDR3 residues: CASSPPGTTQYF. The DNA of the CDR3 is TGTGCCAGCTCACCACCGGGGACTACGCAGTATTTT. This rearrangement joins TRBV18 to TRBJ2-3; D tentatively reads TRBD1 or TRBD2 (5 bases each). Trimming shortened V by 0 bases and J by 8 bases, and 6 bases separated the two germline ends. The CDR3 is 12 amino acids. Germline V gives CDR1 KGHSH, CDR2 LQKENI. The full variable domain, completed using reference TRBV18 and TRBJ2-3, is NAGVMQNPRHLVRRRGQEARLRCSPMKGHSHVYWYRQLPEEGLKFMVYLQKENIIDESGMPKERFSAEFPKEGPSILRIQQVVRGDSAAYFCASSPPGTTQYFGPGTRLTVL.